A selection of T cell receptor beta chains follows, all from one sample in a study of blood T cell repertoires in COVID-19. Assay: immunoSEQ multiplex PCR; the TCRdb copy retains only in-frame clones and omits some. The repertoire holds some 160,000 clones, with around 83% as singletons. Material for sequencing was peripheral blood. Receptors originate from a man between 65 and 85 years old who had recovered from COVID-19. CDR3s include the opening cysteine and the closing phenylalanine or tryptophan. A D gene is named only where the DNA matches it firmly. For some rows the clone size is stated as once, few or many, or as a class when expanded; others skip it.

j_gene	d_gene	abundance	v_gene	CDR3aa	CDR3nt
TRBJ2-5	TRBD2	-	TRBV11-1	CASSHTSGSRETQYF	TGTGCCAGCAGCCATACTAGCGGGAGCAGAGAGACCCAGTACTTC
TRBJ2-3	-	-	TRBV10-1	CASSELLADTQYF	TGCGCCAGCAGTGAGCTTCTAGCAGATACGCAGTATTTT
TRBJ2-7	-	-	TRBV9	CASSALEAGTPYEQYF	TGTGCCAGCAGCGCCCTCGAGGCGGGGACTCCCTACGAGCAGTACTTC
TRBJ1-3	-	-	TRBV11-2	CASSSGMANSGNTIYF	TGTGCCAGCAGCTCCGGGATGGCCAACTCTGGAAACACCATATATTTT
TRBJ2-3	TRBD1	-	TRBV9	CASSLGQGAVGGYTDTQYF	TGTGCCAGCAGCCTGGGACAGGGGGCAGTTGGCGGATACACAGATACGCAGTATTTT
TRBJ2-7	-	once	TRBV6-6	CASSYGGSYEQYF	TGTGCCAGCAGTTACGGAGGCTCCTACGAGCAGTACTTC
TRBJ1-1	-	-	TRBV11-2	CASSLGQGSTEAFF	TGTGCCAGCAGCTTAGGCCAGGGGAGCACTGAAGCTTTCTTT
TRBJ1-5	-	once	TRBV5-6	CASSLGRGSNQPQHF	TGTGCCAGCAGCTTGGGCAGGGGTAGCAATCAGCCCCAGCATTTT
TRBJ1-1	TRBD1	-	TRBV11-3	CASSPDRGDTEAFF	TGTGCCAGCAGTCCGGACAGGGGCGACACTGAAGCTTTCTTT
TRBJ1-6	-	few	TRBV9	CASSVDSTGLSPLHF	TGTGCCAGCAGCGTAGACTCGACAGGTCTTTCACCCCTCCACTTT
TRBJ2-3	TRBD2	once	TRBV7-2	CASSLLAGVPDTQYF	TGTGCCAGCAGCTTGTTAGCGGGAGTGCCAGATACGCAGTATTTT
TRBJ2-7	TRBD1	-	TRBV7-2	CASSPGTGISYEQYF	TGTGCCAGCAGCCCCGGGACAGGGATCTCCTACGAGCAGTACTTC
TRBJ2-4	-	-	TRBV10-3	CATKGELAKNIQYF	TGTGCCACCAAGGGAGAGCTAGCCAAAAACATTCAGTACTTC
TRBJ1-1	-	-	TRBV25-1	CASSGGSGQPNTEAFF	TGTGCCAGCAGTGGGGGGAGTGGACAGCCGAACACTGAAGCTTTCTTT
TRBJ2-7	-	once	TRBV4-3	CASSQALDVSYEQYF	TGCGCCAGCAGCCAAGCTCTAGACGTCTCCTACGAGCAGTACTTC
TRBJ1-1	-	-	TRBV6-2/TRBV6-3	CASSYGGTLNTEAFF	TGTGCCAGCAGTTACGGCGGGACTTTGAACACTGAAGCTTTCTTT
TRBJ2-1	-	-	TRBV27	CASSYDSFYNEQFF	TGTGCCAGCAGCTATGACAGTTTCTACAATGAGCAGTTCTTC
TRBJ2-1	-	once	TRBV4-3	CASSQGRLAYNEQFF	TGCGCCAGCAGCCAAGGTCGACTAGCCTACAATGAGCAGTTCTTC
TRBJ1-1	TRBD1	few	TRBV3-1/TRBV3-2	CASSQDVTGANTEAFF	TGTGCCAGCAGCCAAGATGTAACAGGGGCGAACACTGAAGCTTTCTTT
TRBJ2-7	TRBD2	-	TRBV27	CASSFTRGLAGGEQYF	TGTGCCAGCAGTTTCACACGCGGGCTAGCGGGGGGCGAGCAGTACTTC
TRBJ2-1	-	-	TRBV29-1	CSAPDLSSYNEQFF	TGCAGCGCTCCGGACTTAAGCTCCTACAATGAGCAGTTCTTC
TRBJ2-1	-	-	TRBV19	CASHRDSESYNEQFF	TGTGCCAGCCACCGGGACTCGGAATCCTACAATGAGCAGTTCTTC
TRBJ2-3	TRBD2	few	TRBV18	CASSRPSGSKDTQYF	TGTGCCAGCTCCCGCCCTAGCGGGAGCAAGGATACGCAGTATTTT
TRBJ2-2	-	-	TRBV5-6	CASIRGSGVDGELFF	TGTGCCAGCATCCGGGGGTCAGGCGTAGACGGGGAGCTGTTTTTT
TRBJ2-6	TRBD1	-	TRBV27	CAAGQGPSSGANVLTF	TGTGCCGCCGGACAGGGCCCTAGCTCTGGGGCCAACGTCCTGACTTTC
TRBJ2-1	TRBD2	-	TRBV9	CASSVVGTSDHNEQFF	TGTGCCAGCAGCGTAGTAGGGACTAGCGACCACAATGAGCAGTTCTTC
TRBJ1-4	-	-	TRBV7-9	CASSRDTRKEKLFF	TGTGCCAGCTCTAGGGACACTCGGAAGGAAAAACTGTTTTTT
TRBJ2-3	TRBD2	-	TRBV5-4	CASSLGASGSPDTQYF	TGTGCCAGCAGCTTGGGGGCTAGCGGGAGCCCAGATACGCAGTATTTT
TRBJ2-2	TRBD1	-	TRBV6-2/TRBV6-3	CASSSGLGQGQNGELFF	TGTGCCAGCAGTTCTGGGCTGGGACAGGGGCAAAACGGGGAGCTGTTTTTT
TRBJ2-1	TRBD2	-	TRBV6-2/TRBV6-3	CASSYPLAGSGNEQFF	TGTGCCAGCAGTTACCCGCTAGCGGGATCGGGAAATGAGCAGTTCTTC
TRBJ2-5	-	-	TRBV4-1	CASSLTPWAEETQYF	TGCGCCAGCAGCCTAACACCCTGGGCCGAAGAGACCCAGTACTTC
TRBJ2-1	-	-	TRBV9	CASSVDQRAWRVSYNEQFF	TGTGCCAGCAGCGTAGATCAGCGGGCCTGGAGGGTATCCTACAATGAGCAGTTCTTC
TRBJ2-1	TRBD2	once	TRBV3-1/TRBV3-2	CASSQDGTSGNEQFF	TGTGCCAGCAGCCAAGATGGGACTAGCGGCAATGAGCAGTTCTTC
TRBJ2-6	TRBD1	once	TRBV5-1	CASSLGTGGANVLTF	TGCGCCAGCAGCTTGGGGACAGGTGGGGCCAACGTCCTGACTTTC
TRBJ1-1	TRBD1	-	TRBV4-1	CASSHQGQGGTEAFF	TGCGCCAGCAGCCACCAGGGACAGGGGGGCACTGAAGCTTTCTTT
TRBJ2-7	-	-	TRBV5-6	CASSPQGHVGEQYF	TGTGCCAGCAGCCCCCAGGGCCACGTTGGGGAGCAGTACTTC